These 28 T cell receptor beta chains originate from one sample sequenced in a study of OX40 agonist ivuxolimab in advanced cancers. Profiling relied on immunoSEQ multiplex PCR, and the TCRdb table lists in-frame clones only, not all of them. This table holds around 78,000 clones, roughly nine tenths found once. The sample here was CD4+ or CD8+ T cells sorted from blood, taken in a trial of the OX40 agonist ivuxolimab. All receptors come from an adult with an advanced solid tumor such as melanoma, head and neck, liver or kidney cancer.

CDR3 nucleotides: TGTGCCACCAGCAGACAGGGGGCGCGCGAGCAGTACTTC. Translating gives CATSRQGAREQYF. This chain joins TRBV15 and TRBJ2-7; 8 bases agree with TRBD1. Trimming cost V 2 bases and J 6 bases; bases outside gene matches: 3. CDR3 size: 13 residues. Germline V lookup: CDR1 LNHNV, CDR2 YYDKDF (reference sequence).

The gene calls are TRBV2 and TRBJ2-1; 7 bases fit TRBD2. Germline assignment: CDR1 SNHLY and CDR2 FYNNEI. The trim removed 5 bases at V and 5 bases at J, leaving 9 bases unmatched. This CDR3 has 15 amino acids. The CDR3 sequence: CASSPGLGRDNEQFF. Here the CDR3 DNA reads TGTGCCAGCAGTCCAGGGTTGGGGAGGGACAATGAGCAGTTCTTC.

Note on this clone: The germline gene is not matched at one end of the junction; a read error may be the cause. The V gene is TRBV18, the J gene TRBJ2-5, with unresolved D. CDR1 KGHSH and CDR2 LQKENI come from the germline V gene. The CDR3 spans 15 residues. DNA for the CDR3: TGTGCCAGCTCATCACCCCTGAGGACGCAAGAGACCCAGTACTTC. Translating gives CASSSPLRTQETQYF.

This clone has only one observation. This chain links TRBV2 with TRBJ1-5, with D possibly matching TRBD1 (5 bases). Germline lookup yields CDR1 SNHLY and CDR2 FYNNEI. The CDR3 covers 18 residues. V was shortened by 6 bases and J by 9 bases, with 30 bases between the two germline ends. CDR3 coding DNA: TGTGCCAGCAGCCCGGGGGAGGGTCGGCGGGCCGATCATCGGCCCCAGCATTTT. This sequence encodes CASSPGEGRRADHRPQHF.

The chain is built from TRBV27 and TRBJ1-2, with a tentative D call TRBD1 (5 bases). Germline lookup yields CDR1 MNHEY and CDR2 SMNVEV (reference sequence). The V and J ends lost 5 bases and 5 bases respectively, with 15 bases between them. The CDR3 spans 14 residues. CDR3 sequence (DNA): TGTGCCAGCAGTGTGGGACGTGGGCTTTATGGCTACACCTTC. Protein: CASSVGRGLYGYTF.

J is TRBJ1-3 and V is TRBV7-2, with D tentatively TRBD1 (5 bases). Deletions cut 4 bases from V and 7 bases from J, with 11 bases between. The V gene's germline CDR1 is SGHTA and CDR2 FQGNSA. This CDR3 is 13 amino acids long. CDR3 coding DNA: TGTGCCAGCAGCTCCAGCGGGGGGAACACCATATATTTT. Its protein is CASSSSGGNTIYF.

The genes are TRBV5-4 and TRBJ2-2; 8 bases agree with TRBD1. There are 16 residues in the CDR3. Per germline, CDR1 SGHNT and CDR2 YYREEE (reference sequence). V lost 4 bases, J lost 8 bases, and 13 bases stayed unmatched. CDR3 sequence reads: CASSPIGQGSGGELFF. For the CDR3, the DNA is TGTGCCAGCAGCCCCATCGGACAGGGCTCTGGTGGGGAGCTGTTTTTT.

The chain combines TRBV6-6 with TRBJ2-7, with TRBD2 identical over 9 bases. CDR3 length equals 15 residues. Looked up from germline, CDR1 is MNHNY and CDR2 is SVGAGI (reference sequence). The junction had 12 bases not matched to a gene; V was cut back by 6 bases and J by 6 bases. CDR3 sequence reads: CASSPSASGAGEQYF. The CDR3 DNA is TGTGCCAGCAGCCCCTCCGCTAGCGGGGCCGGCGAGCAGTACTTC.

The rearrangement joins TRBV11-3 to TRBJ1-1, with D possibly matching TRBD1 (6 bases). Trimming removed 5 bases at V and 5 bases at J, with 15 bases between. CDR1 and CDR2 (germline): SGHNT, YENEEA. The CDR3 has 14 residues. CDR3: CASSVPTGRTEAFF. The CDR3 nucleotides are TGTGCCAGCAGCGTTCCGACAGGAAGGACTGAAGCTTTCTTT.

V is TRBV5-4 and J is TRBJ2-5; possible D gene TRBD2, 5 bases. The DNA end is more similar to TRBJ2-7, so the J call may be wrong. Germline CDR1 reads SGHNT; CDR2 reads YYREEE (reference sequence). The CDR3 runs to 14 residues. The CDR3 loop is CASSLGGSSYEQYF. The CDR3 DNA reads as TGTGCCAGCAGCTTGGGTGGGAGCTCCTACGAGCAGTACTTC.

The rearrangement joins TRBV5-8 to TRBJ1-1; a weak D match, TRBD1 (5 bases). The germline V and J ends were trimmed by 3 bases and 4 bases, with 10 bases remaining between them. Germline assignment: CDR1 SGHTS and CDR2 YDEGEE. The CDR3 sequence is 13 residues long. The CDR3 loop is CASSSLRGTEAFF. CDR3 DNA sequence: TGTGCCAGCAGCTCCCTAAGGGGCACTGAAGCTTTCTTT.

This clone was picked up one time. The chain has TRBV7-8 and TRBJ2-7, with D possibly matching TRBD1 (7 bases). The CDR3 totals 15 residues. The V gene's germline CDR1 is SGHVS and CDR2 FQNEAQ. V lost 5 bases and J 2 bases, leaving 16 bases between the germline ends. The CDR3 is CASSPRGAFAYEQYF. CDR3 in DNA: TGTGCCAGCAGCCCCAGGGGGGCATTCGCCTACGAGCAGTACTTC.

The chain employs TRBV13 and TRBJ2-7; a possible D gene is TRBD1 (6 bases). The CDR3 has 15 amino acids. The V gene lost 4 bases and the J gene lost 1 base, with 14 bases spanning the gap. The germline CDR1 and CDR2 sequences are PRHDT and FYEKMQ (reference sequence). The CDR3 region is CASSSRTVLSYEQYF. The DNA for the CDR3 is TGTGCCAGCAGCTCACGGACAGTTTTGTCCTACGAGCAGTACTTC. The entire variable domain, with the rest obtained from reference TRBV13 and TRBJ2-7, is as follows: AAGVIQSPRHLIKEKRETATLKCYPIPRHDTVYWYQQGPGQDPQFLISFYEKMQSDKGSIPDRFSAQQFSDYHSELNMSSLELGDSALYFCASSSRTVLSYEQYFGPGTRLTVT.

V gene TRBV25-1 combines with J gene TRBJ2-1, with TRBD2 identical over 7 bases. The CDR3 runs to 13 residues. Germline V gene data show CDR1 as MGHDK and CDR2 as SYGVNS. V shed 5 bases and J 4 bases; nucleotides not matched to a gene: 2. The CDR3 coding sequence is TGTGCCAGCAGTATAGCGGGTTACAATGAGCAGTTCTTC. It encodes CASSIAGYNEQFF.

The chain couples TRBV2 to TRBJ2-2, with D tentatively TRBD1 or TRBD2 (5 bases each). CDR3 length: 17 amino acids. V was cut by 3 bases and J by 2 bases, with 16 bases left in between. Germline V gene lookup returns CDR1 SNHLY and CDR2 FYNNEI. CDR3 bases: TGTGCCAGCAGTGAGGAGGTATGGGGACGTAACACCGGGGAGCTGTTTTTT. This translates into CASSEEVWGRNTGELFF.

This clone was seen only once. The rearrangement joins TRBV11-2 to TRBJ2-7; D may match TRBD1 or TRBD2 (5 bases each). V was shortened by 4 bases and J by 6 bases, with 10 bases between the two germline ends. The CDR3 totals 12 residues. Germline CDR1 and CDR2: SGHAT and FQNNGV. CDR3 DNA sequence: TGTGCCAGCAGCTGGTCTGGGGGCGAGCAGTACTTC. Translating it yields CASSWSGGEQYF. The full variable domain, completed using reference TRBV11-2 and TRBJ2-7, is EAGVAQSPRYKIIEKRQSVAFWCNPISGHATLYWYQQILGQGPKLLIQFQNNGVVDDSQLPKDRFSAERLKGVDSTLKIQPAKLEDSAVYLCASSWSGGEQYFGPGTRLTVT.

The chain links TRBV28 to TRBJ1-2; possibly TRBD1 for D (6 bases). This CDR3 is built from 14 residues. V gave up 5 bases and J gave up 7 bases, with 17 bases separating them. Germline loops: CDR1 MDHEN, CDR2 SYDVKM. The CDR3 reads CASSTGDKLAGYTF. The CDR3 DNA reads TGTGCCAGCAGTACCGGGGACAAGCTCGCTGGCTACACCTTC.

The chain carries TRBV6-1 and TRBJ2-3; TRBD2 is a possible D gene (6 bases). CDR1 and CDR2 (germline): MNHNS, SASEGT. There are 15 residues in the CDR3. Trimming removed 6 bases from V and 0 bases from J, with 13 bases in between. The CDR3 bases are TGTGCCAGCAGCTCGGGGACTCTGAGCACAGATACGCAGTATTTT. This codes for CASSSGTLSTDTQYF.

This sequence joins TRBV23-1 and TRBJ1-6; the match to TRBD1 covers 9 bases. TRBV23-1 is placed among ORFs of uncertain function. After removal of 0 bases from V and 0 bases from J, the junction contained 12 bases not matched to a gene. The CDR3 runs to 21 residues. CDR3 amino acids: CASSQSPNRGQRGSYNSPLHF. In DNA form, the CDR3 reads TGCGCCAGCAGTCAATCCCCGAACAGGGGGCAAAGGGGCTCCTATAATTCACCCCTCCACTTT.

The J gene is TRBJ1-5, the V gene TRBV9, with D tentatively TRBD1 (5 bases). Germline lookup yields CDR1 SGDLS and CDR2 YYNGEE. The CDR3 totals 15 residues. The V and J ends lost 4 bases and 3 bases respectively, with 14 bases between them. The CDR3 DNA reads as TGTGCCAGCAGCATCAAAGACAGAGACAATCAGCCCCAGCATTTT. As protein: CASSIKDRDNQPQHF.

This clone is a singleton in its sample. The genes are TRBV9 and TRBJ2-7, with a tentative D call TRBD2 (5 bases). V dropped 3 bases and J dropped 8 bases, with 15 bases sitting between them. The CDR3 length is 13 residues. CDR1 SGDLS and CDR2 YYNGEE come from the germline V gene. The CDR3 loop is CASSESGSTKQYF. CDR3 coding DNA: TGTGCCAGCAGCGAGAGCGGATCTACGAAGCAGTACTTC.

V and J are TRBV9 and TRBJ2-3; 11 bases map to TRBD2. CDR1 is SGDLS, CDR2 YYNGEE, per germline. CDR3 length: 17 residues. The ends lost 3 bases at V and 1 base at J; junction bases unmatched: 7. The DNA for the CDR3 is TGTGCCAGCAGCGAGCCCCTAGCGGGGGGTGGCACAGATACGCAGTATTTT. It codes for CASSEPLAGGGTDTQYF.

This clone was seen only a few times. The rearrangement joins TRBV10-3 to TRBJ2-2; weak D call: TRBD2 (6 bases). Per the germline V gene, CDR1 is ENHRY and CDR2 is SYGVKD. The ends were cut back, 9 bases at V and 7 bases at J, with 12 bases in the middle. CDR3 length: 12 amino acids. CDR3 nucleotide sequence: TGTGCCATGTCTAGCGTCCGCGGGGAGCTGTTTTTT. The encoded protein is CAMSSVRGELFF.

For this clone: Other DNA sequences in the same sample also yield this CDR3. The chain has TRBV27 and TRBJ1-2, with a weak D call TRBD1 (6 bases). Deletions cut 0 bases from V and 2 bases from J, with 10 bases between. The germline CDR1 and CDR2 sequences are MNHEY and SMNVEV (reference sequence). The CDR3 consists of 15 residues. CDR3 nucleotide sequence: TGTGCCAGCAGTTTATCGGGCACAGGGAACTATGGCTACACCTTC. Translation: CASSLSGTGNYGYTF.

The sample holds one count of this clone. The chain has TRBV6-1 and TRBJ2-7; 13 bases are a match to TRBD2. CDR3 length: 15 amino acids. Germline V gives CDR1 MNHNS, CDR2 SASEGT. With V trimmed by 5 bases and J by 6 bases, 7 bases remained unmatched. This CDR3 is CASSRGLAGIGEQYF. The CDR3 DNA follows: TGTGCCAGCAGTCGGGGACTAGCGGGAATAGGCGAGCAGTACTTC.

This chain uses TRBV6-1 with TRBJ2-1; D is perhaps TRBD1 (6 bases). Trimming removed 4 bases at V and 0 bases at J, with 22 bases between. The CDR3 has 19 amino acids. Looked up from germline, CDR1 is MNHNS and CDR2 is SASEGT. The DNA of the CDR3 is TGTGCCAGCAGTGGGGGTTTACAGGGTCGTCGGTCCTCCTACAATGAGCAGTTCTTC. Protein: CASSGGLQGRRSSYNEQFF.

CDR3 in DNA: TGTGCCAGCAGCTTGGCCCAGCGGGGGAGCACAGATACGCAGTATTTT. Translating it yields CASSLAQRGSTDTQYF. The chain carries TRBV5-4 and TRBJ2-3; TRBD2 matches 8 bases. The germline gives CDR1 SGHNT, CDR2 YYREEE (reference sequence). The CDR3 runs 16 residues. V dropped 0 bases and J dropped 0; count of bases not matched to a gene: 3.

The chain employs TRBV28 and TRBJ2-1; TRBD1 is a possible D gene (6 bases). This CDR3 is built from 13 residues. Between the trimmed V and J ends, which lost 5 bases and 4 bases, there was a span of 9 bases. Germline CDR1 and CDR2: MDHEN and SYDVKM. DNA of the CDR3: TGTGCCAGCAGTAGAACAGGGTACAATGAGCAGTTCTTC. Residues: CASSRTGYNEQFF. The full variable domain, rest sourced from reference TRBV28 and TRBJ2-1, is DVKVTQSSRYLVKRTGEKVFLECVQDMDHENMFWYRQDPGLGLRLIYFSYDVKMKEKGDIPEGYSVSREKKERFSLILESASTNQTSMYLCASSRTGYNEQFFGPGTRLTVL.